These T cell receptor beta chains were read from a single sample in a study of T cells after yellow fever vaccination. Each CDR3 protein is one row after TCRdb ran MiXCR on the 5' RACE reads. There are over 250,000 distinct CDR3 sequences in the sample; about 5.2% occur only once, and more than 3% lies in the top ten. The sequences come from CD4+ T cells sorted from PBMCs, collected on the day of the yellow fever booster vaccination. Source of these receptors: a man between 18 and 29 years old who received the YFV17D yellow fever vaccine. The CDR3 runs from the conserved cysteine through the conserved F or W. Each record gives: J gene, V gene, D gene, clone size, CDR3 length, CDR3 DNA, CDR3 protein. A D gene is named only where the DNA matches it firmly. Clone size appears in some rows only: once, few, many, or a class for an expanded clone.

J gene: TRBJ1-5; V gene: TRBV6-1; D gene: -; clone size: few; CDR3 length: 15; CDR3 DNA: TGTGCCAGCAGTGATTTGTCAGCCGGGAATCAGCCCCAGCATTTT; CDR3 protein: CASSDLSAGNQPQHF
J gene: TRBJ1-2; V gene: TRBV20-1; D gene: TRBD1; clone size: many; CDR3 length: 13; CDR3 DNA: TGCAGTGCCCTCAACAGGGGGGGCTATGGCTACACCTTC; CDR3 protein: CSALNRGGYGYTF
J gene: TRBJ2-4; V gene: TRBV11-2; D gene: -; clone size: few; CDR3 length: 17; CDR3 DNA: TGTGCCAGCAGCTTCCAGCCCGAAGGGGGGTGGAGAAACATTCAGTACTTC; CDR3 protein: CASSFQPEGGWRNIQYF
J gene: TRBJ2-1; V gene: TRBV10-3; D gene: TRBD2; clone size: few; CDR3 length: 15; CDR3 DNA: TGTGCCATCGGGGTAGCGGGGGGGCCTAACAATGAGCAGTTCTTC; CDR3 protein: CAIGVAGGPNNEQFF
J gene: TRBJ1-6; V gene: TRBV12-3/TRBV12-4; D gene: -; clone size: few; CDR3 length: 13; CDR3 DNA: TGTGCCAGCAGTTTAAGGAGGGGGTCACCCCTCCACTTT; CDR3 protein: CASSLRRGSPLHF
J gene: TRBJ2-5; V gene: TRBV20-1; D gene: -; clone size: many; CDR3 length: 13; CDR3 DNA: TGCAGTGCTAGATCTCCCTCGGGAGTGACCCAGTACTTC; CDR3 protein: CSARSPSGVTQYF
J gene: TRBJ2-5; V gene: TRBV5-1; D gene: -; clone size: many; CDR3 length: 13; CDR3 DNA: TGCGCCAGCAGCTTATCAGTCCAAGAGACCCAGTACTTC; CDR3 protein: CASSLSVQETQYF
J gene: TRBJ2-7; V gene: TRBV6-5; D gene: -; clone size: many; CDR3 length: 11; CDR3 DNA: TGTGCCAGCAGTTACAACTACGAGCAGTACTTC; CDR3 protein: CASSYNYEQYF
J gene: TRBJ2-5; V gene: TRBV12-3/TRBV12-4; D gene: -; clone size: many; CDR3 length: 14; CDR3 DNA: TGTGCCAGCAGCCTCCGACGGGTCCAAGAGACCCAGTACTTC; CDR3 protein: CASSLRRVQETQYF
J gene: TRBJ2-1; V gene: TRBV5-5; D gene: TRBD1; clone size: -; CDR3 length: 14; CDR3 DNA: TGTGCCAGCAGTCAACAGGGGTGGGACAATGAGCAGTTCTTC; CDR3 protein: CASSQQGWDNEQFF
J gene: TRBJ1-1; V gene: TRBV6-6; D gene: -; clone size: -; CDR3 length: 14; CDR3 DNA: TGTGCCAGCACCAACTCCCGGGCGGACACTGAAGCTTTCTTT; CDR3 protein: CASTNSRADTEAFF
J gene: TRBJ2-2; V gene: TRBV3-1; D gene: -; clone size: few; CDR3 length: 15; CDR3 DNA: TGTGCCAGCAGCCAAGGACCAGGGGATACCGGGGAGCTGTTTTTT; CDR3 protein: CASSQGPGDTGELFF
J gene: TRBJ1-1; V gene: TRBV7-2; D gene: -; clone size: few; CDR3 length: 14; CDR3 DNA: TGTGCCAGCAGCGAAACGGGCATGGGGGGGGAGGCTTTCTTT; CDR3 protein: CASSETGMGGEAFF
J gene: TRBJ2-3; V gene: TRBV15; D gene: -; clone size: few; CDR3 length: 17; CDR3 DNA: TGTGCCACCAGCAGAGATTGGAGGGGCACTAGCACAGATACGCAGTATTTT; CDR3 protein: CATSRDWRGTSTDTQYF
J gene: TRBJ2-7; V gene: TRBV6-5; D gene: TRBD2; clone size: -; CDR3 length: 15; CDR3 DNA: TGTGCCAGCAGGATCGGGGGGACCCAATCCTACGAGCAGTACTTC; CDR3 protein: CASRIGGTQSYEQYF
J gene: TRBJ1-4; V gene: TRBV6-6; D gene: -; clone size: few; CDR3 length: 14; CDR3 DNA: TGTGCCAGCCGTCTGAGGGAAGGGGGTGAAAAACTGTTTTTT; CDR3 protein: CASRLREGGEKLFF
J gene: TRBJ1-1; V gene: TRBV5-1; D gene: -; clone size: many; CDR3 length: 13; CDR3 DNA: TGTGCCAGCAGTCTACAGGGGAACACTGAAGCTTTCTTT; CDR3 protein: CASSLQGNTEAFF
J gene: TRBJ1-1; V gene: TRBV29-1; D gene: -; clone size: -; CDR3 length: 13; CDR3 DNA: TGCAGCGTTGAAAGGCCACTGAACACTGAAGCTTTCTTT; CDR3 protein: CSVERPLNTEAFF
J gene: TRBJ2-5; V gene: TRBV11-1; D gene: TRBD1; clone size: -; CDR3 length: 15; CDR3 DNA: TGTGCCAGCAGCTTAGCAACAGGGGTCCGGGAGACCCAGTACTTC; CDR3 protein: CASSLATGVRETQYF
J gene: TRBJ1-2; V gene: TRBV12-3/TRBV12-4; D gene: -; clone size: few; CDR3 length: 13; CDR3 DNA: TGTGCCAGCAGTTTAACTAGCCCCTATGGCTACACCTTC; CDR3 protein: CASSLTSPYGYTF
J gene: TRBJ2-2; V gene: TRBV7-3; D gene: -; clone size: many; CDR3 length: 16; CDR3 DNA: TGTGCCAGCAGCTTATTGGGACGAGGGATGGTCGGGGAGCTGTTTTTT; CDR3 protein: CASSLLGRGMVGELFF
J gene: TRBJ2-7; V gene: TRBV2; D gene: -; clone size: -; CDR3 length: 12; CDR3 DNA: TGTGCTACCCAGCTGTACTCCTACGAGCAGTACTTC; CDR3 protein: CATQLYSYEQYF
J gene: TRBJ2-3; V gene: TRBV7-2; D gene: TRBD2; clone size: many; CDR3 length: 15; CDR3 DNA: TGTGCCAGCAGCTTCGGCAGCGGGGGGGCCGGTACGCAGTATTTT; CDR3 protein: CASSFGSGGAGTQYF